The rows below give T cell receptor beta chains drawn from one sample of a study of T cells after posttransplantation cyclophosphamide. Generated by immunoSEQ multiplex PCR, the TCRdb table keeps only in-frame clones and is missing some. The counts give about 7,500 clones, none of them seen only once; over 9.5% is held by the top ten. The source was PBMCs, collected after allogeneic stem cell transplant with posttransplant cyclophosphamide. Source of these receptors: a female patient in her 50s who received an allogeneic stem cell transplant from a related donor, was CMV-positive, and had no GVHD. Some of the T cells may derive from the graft donor. Each CDR3 is given with its conserved first and last residue. A D gene is named only where the DNA matches it firmly. Sizes are listed as once, few, many or a size class.

TRBJ2-3 many NA TRBV6-5 TGTGCCAGCACACTGAGCGGGAGCACAGATACGCAGTATTTT CASTLSGSTDTQYF
TRBJ1-3 many TRBD1 TRBV6-6 TGTGCCAGCAGTTGGGGACAGCCCAGCTCTGGAAACACCATATATTTT CASSWGQPSSGNTIYF
TRBJ2-1 medium-sized TRBD2 TRBV7-2 TGTGCCAGCAGCGCTGGACTAGCGGGGTTCTCCTACAATGAGCAGTTCTTC CASSAGLAGFSYNEQFF
TRBJ1-2 medium-sized NA TRBV2 TGTGCCAGCCTCCCCGGGGGAGCTAACTATGGCTACACCTTC CASLPGGANYGYTF
TRBJ2-7 many TRBD2 TRBV9 TGTGCCAGCAGCGTAGATAGCGGGGGCTCCTACGAGCAGTACTTC CASSVDSGGSYEQYF
TRBJ2-1 many NA TRBV24-1 TGTGCCACCAGTGATTCTCCAGGACAGTCTCCTAGCTACAATGAGCAGTTCTTC CATSDSPGQSPSYNEQFF
TRBJ1-1 many NA TRBV5-6 TGTGCCAGCAGCCTGGCCTCTCCGGGGAGAACTGAAGCTTTCTTT CASSLASPGRTEAFF
TRBJ2-1 medium-sized TRBD2 TRBV2 TGTGCCAGCAGTCGAAGCTGGGCTAGCGGGGATGAGCAGTTCTTC CASSRSWASGDEQFF
TRBJ1-2 many NA TRBV23-1 TGCGCCAGCAGTCAATCGAGCAGGCCTTATGGCTACACCTTC CASSQSSRPYGYTF
TRBJ2-1 many NA TRBV4-1 TGCGCCAGCAGCCCCAGACAGTTTTCCCCCTACAATGAGCAGTTCTTC CASSPRQFSPYNEQFF
TRBJ2-3 many TRBD1 TRBV6-2/TRBV6-3 TGTGCCAGCAGTTCGGGCCGGGACAGGTTCCTCACAGATACGCAGTATTTT CASSSGRDRFLTDTQYF
TRBJ2-5 many TRBD2 TRBV4-3 TGCGCCAGCAGCCAAGGACTAGCGGACCAAGAGACCCAGTACTTC CASSQGLADQETQYF
TRBJ2-2 many NA TRBV5-1 TGCGCCAGCAGCGCCCACAGGGATTTGAGCACCGGGGAGCTGTTTTTT CASSAHRDLSTGELFF
TRBJ2-7 many TRBD2 TRBV6-6 TGTGCCAGCAGACCACTAGCGGGAGGCTCCTACGAGCAGTACTTC CASRPLAGGSYEQYF
TRBJ1-1 many NA TRBV11-2 TGTGCCACAAAGACAGGTCCCAACACTGAAGCTTTCTTT CATKTGPNTEAFF
TRBJ2-7 many NA TRBV11-1 TGTGCCAGCAGCTTAGGCGGGACAGTCCTCGAGCAGTACTTC CASSLGGTVLEQYF
TRBJ1-1 many NA TRBV30 TGTGCCTGGAGTGTACTTTTGCCGAACACTGAAGCTTTCTTT CAWSVLLPNTEAFF
TRBJ2-7 many NA TRBV5-1 TGCGCCAGCAGCTTGGGTCAGGTTACCTACGAGCAGTACTTC CASSLGQVTYEQYF
TRBJ1-1 many NA TRBV28 TGTGCCAGCAGTTTCATGTCGAGAGGGGACACTGAAGCTTTCTTT CASSFMSRGDTEAFF
TRBJ2-2 many TRBD2 TRBV11-2 TGTGCCAGCAGCTGGGGGGGAGTCGGCACCGGGGAGCTGTTTTTT CASSWGGVGTGELFF
TRBJ2-5 few TRBD1 TRBV6-5 TGTGCCAGCAGTTACTTGGACAGGCAAGAGACCCAGTACTTC CASSYLDRQETQYF
TRBJ2-2 many TRBD2 TRBV27 TGTGCCAGCAGTTTCGGTAGCGGGAGCGGTCCCGGGGAGCTGTTTTTT CASSFGSGSGPGELFF
TRBJ2-1 medium-sized NA TRBV2 TGTGCCAGCAGTGTAGGGGGAAATGAGCAGTTCTTC CASSVGGNEQFF
TRBJ2-7 many NA TRBV11-3 TGTGCCAGCAGCTTAGGACAGGGACCGCCGGAGGGTTTCTACGAGCAGTACTTC CASSLGQGPPEGFYEQYF
TRBJ2-3 many NA TRBV6-2/TRBV6-3 TGTGCCAGCAGACACCGTGGACTTGCAGATACGCAGTATTTT CASRHRGLADTQYF
TRBJ2-1 many NA TRBV9 TGTGCCAGCAGCGTAGGTAGCGGACTATACAATGAGCAGTTCTTC CASSVGSGLYNEQFF
TRBJ2-3 many NA TRBV7-9 TGTGCCAGCAGCTTTGCTTCGTACTCCCAGTATTTT CASSFASYSQYF
TRBJ1-2 many TRBD1 TRBV5-6 TGTGCCAGCAGCCGGACAGGGATCTATGGCTACACCTTC CASSRTGIYGYTF
TRBJ2-2 many TRBD2 TRBV7-3 TGTGCCAGCAGCCCCAGGACTAGCGGATTAACCGGGGAGCTGTTTTTT CASSPRTSGLTGELFF
TRBJ2-7 many NA TRBV5-1 TGCGCCAGCAGCTTGGACCCGGGGTCGGACTACGAGCAGTACTTC CASSLDPGSDYEQYF
TRBJ2-4 many TRBD2 TRBV29-1 TGCAGCGTTGGACCCACGAGCGGGGGGAACATTCAGTACTTC CSVGPTSGGNIQYF
TRBJ2-5 many NA TRBV7-9 TGTGCCAGCAGCTTAAGCGGAGGAGGAAAAGAGACCCAGTACTTC CASSLSGGGKETQYF
TRBJ1-5 many NA TRBV19 TGTGCCAGTAGTATTATAAGGGGAGGCTATTATCAGCCCCAGCATTTT CASSIIRGGYYQPQHF